The 25 T cell receptor beta chains below were found in one sample sequenced in a study of post-analysis software for immune sequencing data. Broader study findings: TRBV5-6, TRBV5-1 and TRBV20-1 were among roughly five TRBV segments more frequent in patients than controls.

Their target antigens are unknown. cDNA libraries for TCR beta contained unique molecular identifiers. One entry per CDR3 protein, called by TCRdb with MiXCR from the PCR reads. The table includes hundreds of thousands of distinct CDR3 sequences, about 27% detected once. Sequencing was carried out using blood. These receptors were collected from a girl aged 5 to 17 with multiple sclerosis.

This chain joins TRBV5-1 and TRBJ2-3; D unclear. V dropped 4 bases and J dropped 2 bases, with 14 bases sitting between them. The CDR3 extends over 15 amino acids. Germline V gives CDR1 SGHRS, CDR2 YFSETQ. The CDR3: CASSMGMVYTDTQYF. For the CDR3, the DNA is TGCGCCAGCAGCATGGGAATGGTTTACACAGATACGCAGTATTTT. Full variable domain (missing parts from reference TRBV5-1 and TRBJ2-3): KAGVTQTPRYLIKTRGQQVTLSCSPISGHRSVSWYQQTPGQGLQFLFEYFSETQRNKGNFPGRFSGRQFSNSRSEMNVSTLELGDSALYLCASSMGMVYTDTQYFGPGTRLTVL.

The rearrangement joins TRBV9 to TRBJ1-1; the D gene is possibly TRBD1 (5 bases). Per germline, CDR1 SGDLS and CDR2 YYNGEE. V was trimmed by 4 bases and J by 0 bases, leaving 19 bases between them. This CDR3 has 17 residues. The CDR3 spells CASSPFGDSSMNTEAFF. CDR3 in DNA: TGTGCCAGCAGCCCTTTCGGGGACTCCTCTATGAACACTGAAGCTTTCTTT.

This chain joins TRBV29-1 and TRBJ2-6; no clear D gene. With 6 bases removed from V and 4 bases from J, the gap between germline ends came to 10 bases. The CDR3 loop spans 13 amino acids. CDR1 and CDR2 (germline): SQVTM, ANQGSEA. CDR3 amino acids: CSVRDFGANVLTF. CDR3 bases: TGCAGCGTGAGAGATTTCGGGGCCAACGTCCTGACTTTC. The entire variable domain, with the rest obtained from reference TRBV29-1 and TRBJ2-6, is as follows: SAVISQKPSRDICQRGTSLTIQCQVDSQVTMMFWYRQQPGQSLTLIATANQGSEATYESGFVIDKFPISRPNLTFSTLTVSNMSPEDSSIYLCSVRDFGANVLTFGAGSRLTVL.

In regard to this clonotype: A read error may produce the germline difference seen at one junction end. The chain combines TRBV7-2 with TRBJ2-1, with TRBD1 matching 9 bases. This CDR3 spans 16 amino acids. Germline CDR1 and CDR2: SGHTA and FQGNSA. For the CDR3, the DNA is TGTGCCAGCAGCTTCCGGACAGGGGAAATTAGGAATGGGCAGTTCTTC. Its protein is CASSFRTGEIRNGQFF.

CDR3 protein: CASSHMDREGYGYTF. The CDR3, as DNA: TGTGCCAGCAGTCACATGGACAGGGAGGGCTATGGCTACACCTTC. This chain joins TRBV6-6 and TRBJ1-2; 8 bases are a match to TRBD1. The V gene's germline CDR1 is MNHNY and CDR2 SVGAGI (reference sequence). The CDR3 is made up of 15 amino acids. J lost 4 bases, V lost 5 bases, and 9 bases had no gene match.

The chain employs TRBV20-1 and TRBJ1-2; D is unclear. CDR3 length: 13 amino acids. Trimming removed 3 bases at V and 7 bases at J, with 15 bases between. Germline V gives CDR1 DFQATT, CDR2 SNEGSKA (reference sequence). CDR3 nucleotides: TGCAGTGCTAGGGACCAAGACTTGGCTGGCTACACCTTC. Translated, it gives CSARDQDLAGYTF.

Only a few counts were recorded for this clonotype. The J gene is TRBJ1-2, the V gene TRBV4-3, with TRBD1 identical over 8 bases. V shed 6 bases, J shed 0 bases, and the junction held 3 bases outside the gene matches. CDR1 is LGHNA and CDR2 is YSLEER in the germline V gene. CDR3 size: 14 residues. CDR3 DNA: TGCGCCAGCAGACCGACAGGGGCTAACTATGGCTACACCTTC. Its translation is CASRPTGANYGYTF.

This clonotype was observed a few times. This chain links TRBV4-1 with TRBJ2-6; D may be TRBD2 (5 bases). Germline CDR1 reads MGHRA; CDR2 reads YSYEKL. CDR3 size: 18 residues. The V end was cut by 5 bases, the J end by 1 base, with 18 bases between. The CDR3 spells CASSNSGQRGSGANVLTF. CDR3 coding DNA: TGCGCCAGCAGCAATTCCGGCCAACGGGGATCTGGGGCCAACGTCCTGACTTTC.

The chain uses TRBV12-3 or TRBV12-4 and TRBJ1-5, with 9 bases identical to TRBD1. The CDR3 is 14 residues long. Germline trimming cut 2 bases from V and 7 bases from J; bases unmatched to any gene: 3. CDR3 loop: CASSLRTGAQPQHF. DNA for the CDR3: TGTGCCAGCAGTTTACGGACAGGGGCGCAGCCCCAGCATTTT.

The J gene is TRBJ1-1, the V gene TRBV29-1; 7 nucleotides agree with TRBD1. After removal of 6 bases from V and 7 bases from J, the junction contained 8 bases not matched to a gene. CDR3 size: 12 residues. Germline V lookup: CDR1 SQVTM, CDR2 ANQGSEA. This CDR3 reads CSVGRQGLEAFF. DNA for the CDR3: TGCAGCGTGGGTAGACAGGGCCTTGAAGCTTTCTTT.

This clonotype has ten or more counts. This chain connects TRBV4-1 to TRBJ1-2; D not certain. The CDR3 spans 15 residues. V shed 1 base and J shed 5 bases, with 14 bases lying between them. Germline values: CDR1 MGHRA, CDR2 YSYEKL. The CDR3 reads CASSQVEGAGYGYTF. The CDR3 DNA is TGCGCCAGCAGCCAAGTCGAGGGTGCAGGATATGGCTACACCTTC.

The chain recombines TRBV10-3 with TRBJ2-5; 9 nucleotides line up with TRBD2. Germline CDR1 and CDR2: ENHRY and SYGVKD. The CDR3 spans 13 residues. The CDR3: CAFSGGHQETQYF. Written as DNA, the CDR3 is TGTGCTTTTAGCGGGGGCCATCAAGAGACCCAGTACTTC.

The chain uses TRBV11-2 and TRBJ2-5, with 8 bases fitting TRBD1. The CDR3 extends over 16 amino acids. Germline assignment: CDR1 SGHAT and CDR2 FQNNGV. V gave up 5 bases and J gave up 5 bases; unmatched junction bases: 13. CDR3 in amino acids: CASSGLTGAGRETQYF. The CDR3 DNA reads as TGTGCCAGCAGCGGATTGACAGGGGCTGGTCGGGAGACCCAGTACTTC.

The CDR3 DNA reads TGCAGTGCTGACCCGGGGACTAGCGGGACCACCTACGAGCAGTACTTC. It encodes CSADPGTSGTTYEQYF. This rearrangement joins TRBV20-1 to TRBJ2-7; 13 positions match TRBD2. The CDR3 consists of 16 residues. V gave up 5 bases and J gave up 2 bases; unmatched junction bases: 9. Germline V gives CDR1 DFQATT, CDR2 SNEGSKA (reference sequence).

This sequence joins TRBV5-1 and TRBJ2-5; D is tentatively TRBD1 or TRBD2 (5 bases each). V lost 0 bases and J 2 bases, leaving 8 bases between the germline ends. This CDR3 comprises 14 residues. Germline V gives CDR1 SGHRS, CDR2 YFSETQ. CDR3 in DNA: TGCGCCAGCAGCTTGGGGGACGGGCAAGAGACCCAGTACTTC. Translating gives CASSLGDGQETQYF.

The V call is TRBV28, the J call TRBJ2-7; 7 bases fit TRBD2. V shed 10 bases, J shed 2 bases, and the junction held 5 bases outside the gene matches. Germline V gene sequence: CDR1 MDHEN, CDR2 SYDVKM. The CDR3 extends over 12 amino acids. This chain's CDR3 is CATTGGPYEQYF. The DNA of the CDR3 is TGTGCCACTACGGGGGGTCCCTACGAGCAGTACTTC.

The rearrangement uses TRBV27 and TRBJ1-4; D call uncertain. The CDR3 runs 15 residues. The germline V gene encodes CDR1 MNHEY and CDR2 SMNVEV (reference sequence). Trimming took 6 bases from V and 5 from J, leaving 16 bases between them. The CDR3 region is CASRPLGQANEKLFF. The CDR3 DNA is TGTGCCAGCAGGCCATTGGGCCAGGCGAATGAAAAACTGTTTTTT. Drawing the rest from reference TRBV27 and TRBJ1-4, the complete variable domain is EAQVTQNPRYLITVTGKKLTVTCSQNMNHEYMSWYRQDPGLGLRQIYYSMNVEVTDKGDVPEGYKVSRKEKRNFPLILESPSPNQTSLYFCASRPLGQANEKLFFGSGTQLSVL.

This clonotype has just a few counts. This chain joins TRBV12-3 or TRBV12-4 and TRBJ2-3; the D is unclear. Trimming took 6 bases from V and 0 from J, leaving 7 bases between them. The CDR3 is 13 residues long. As DNA, the CDR3 is TGTGCCAGCAGCGAGAGCAGCACAGATACGCAGTATTTT. Translated, it gives CASSESSTDTQYF.

This sequence joins TRBV28 and TRBJ2-1, with 7 positions matching TRBD2. Germline CDR1 MDHEN, CDR2 SYDVKM. V dropped 8 bases and J dropped 8; count of bases not matched to a gene: 12. The CDR3 is 14 residues long. CDR3 bases: TGTGCCAGCGTTACACCGGGAGGCTGGGATGAGCAGTTCTTC. It yields the protein CASVTPGGWDEQFF. Combining the CDR3 with reference TRBV28 and TRBJ2-1 gives the whole variable domain DVKVTQSSRYLVKRTGEKVFLECVQDMDHENMFWYRQDPGLGLRLIYFSYDVKMKEKGDIPEGYSVSREKKERFSLILESASTNQTSMYLCASVTPGGWDEQFFGPGTRLTVL.

The V gene is TRBV12-3 or TRBV12-4, the J gene TRBJ1-5, with D possibly being TRBD1 (6 bases). CDR3 size: 15 residues. With 3 bases removed from V and 6 bases from J, the gap between germline ends came to 15 bases. The CDR3 nucleotides are TGTGCCAGCAGTTTCGGCAGGGGAAGCGGTCAGCCCCAGCATTTT. This gives the protein CASSFGRGSGQPQHF.

The rearrangement links TRBV27 to TRBJ2-1, with D possibly being TRBD1 (6 bases). The V gene lost 6 bases and the J gene lost 4 bases, with 10 bases spanning the gap. This CDR3 is 13 amino acids long. Germline values: CDR1 MNHEY, CDR2 SMNVEV (reference sequence). The CDR3 nucleotides are TGTGCCAGCAGACCCCAGGGGTACAATGAGCAGTTCTTC. It yields the protein CASRPQGYNEQFF.

This chain joins TRBV29-1 and TRBJ1-1; TRBD1 might be the D (6 bases). Looked up from germline, CDR1 is SQVTM and CDR2 is ANQGSEA. V lost 7 bases and J lost 2, with 14 bases in between. This CDR3 has 13 amino acids. The CDR3 nucleotides are TGCAGCGCCCCGGACAGTATTAACACTGAAGCTTTCTTT. As protein: CSAPDSINTEAFF.

The V call is TRBV5-4, the J call TRBJ2-7, with 11 bases that match TRBD2. Germline V gene data show CDR1 as SGHNT and CDR2 as YYREEE (reference sequence). J lost 3 bases, V lost 2 bases, and 4 bases had no gene match. CDR3 length equals 15 residues. CDR3 amino acids: CASSLPGLADYEQYF. The CDR3 bases are TGTGCCAGCAGCTTACCGGGACTAGCGGACTACGAGCAGTACTTC.

The chain employs TRBV14 and TRBJ1-2; no clear D gene. Per the germline V gene, CDR1 is SGHDN and CDR2 is FVKESK. CDR3 length equals 13 residues. V was clipped by 4 bases and J by 9 bases, with 15 bases between them. CDR3 region: CASSPGLGDSYTF. The CDR3 DNA reads as TGTGCCAGCAGCCCCGGTCTTGGGGATAGCTACACCTTC.

This clonotype showed up just a few times. The chain uses TRBV4-3 and TRBJ2-7, with a tentative D call TRBD1 (5 bases). Germline V gene data show CDR1 as LGHNA and CDR2 as YSLEER. The CDR3 has 14 amino acids. Between the trimmed V and J ends, which lost 1 base and 5 bases, there was a span of 12 bases. The DNA for the CDR3 is TGCGCCAGCAGCCAAGGTCGTGGGGCGGACGAGCAGTACTTC. This encodes CASSQGRGADEQYF.